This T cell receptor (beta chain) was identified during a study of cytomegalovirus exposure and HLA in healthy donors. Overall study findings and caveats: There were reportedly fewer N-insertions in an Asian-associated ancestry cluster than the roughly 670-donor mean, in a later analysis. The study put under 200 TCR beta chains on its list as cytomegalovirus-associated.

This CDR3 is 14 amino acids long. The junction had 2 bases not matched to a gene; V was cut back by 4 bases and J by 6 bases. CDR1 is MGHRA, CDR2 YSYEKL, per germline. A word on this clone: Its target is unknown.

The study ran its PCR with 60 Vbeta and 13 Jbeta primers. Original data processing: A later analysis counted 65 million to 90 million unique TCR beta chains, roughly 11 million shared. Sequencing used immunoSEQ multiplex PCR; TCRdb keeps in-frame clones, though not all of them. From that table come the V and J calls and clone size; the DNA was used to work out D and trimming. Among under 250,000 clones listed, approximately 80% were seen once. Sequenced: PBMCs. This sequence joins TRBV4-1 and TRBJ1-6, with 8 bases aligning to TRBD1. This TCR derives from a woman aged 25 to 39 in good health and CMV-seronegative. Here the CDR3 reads CASSPTGGNSPLHF. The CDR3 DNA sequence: TGCGCCAGCAGCCCCACAGGGGGTAATTCACCCCTCCACTTT.